The 31 T cell receptor beta chains in this list originate from one sample, sequenced in a study of identical twins. Each CDR3 protein gets one entry after TCRdb re-called the 5' RACE reads with MiXCR. In the table there are 450,000 or so distinct CDR3 sequences, approximately 15% of which are singletons. The sample was also reused in another study, on yellow fever vaccine responses in identical twins.

The specimen sequenced was CD4+ T cells sorted from blood. These receptors all come from a woman younger than 30 in good health.

This clonotype was picked up a small number of times. The chain links TRBV7-9 to TRBJ1-2, with D possibly matching TRBD1 (6 bases). V was clipped by 8 bases and J by 6 bases, with 16 bases between them. Germline CDR1 is SEHNR and CDR2 is FQNEAQ (reference sequence). This CDR3 contains 13 residues. The DNA for the CDR3 is TGTGCCAGCGGCCGCACAGGGAGTAATGGCTACACCTTC. Amino acids: CASGRTGSNGYTF.

This clonotype appeared a few times. CDR3 region: CASSFKMTGELFF. Here the CDR3 DNA reads TGTGCCAGCAGTTTCAAGATGACCGGGGAGCTGTTTTTT. This chain joins TRBV12-3 or TRBV12-4 and TRBJ2-2; the D is unclear. Trimming cost V 3 bases and J 5 bases, with 7 bases left between them. The CDR3 consists of 13 residues.

This clonotype was counted only a few times. The V gene is TRBV7-9, the J gene TRBJ2-2; unclear D gene. This CDR3 spans 13 amino acids. V lost 1 base and J 4 bases, leaving 4 bases between the germline ends. Germline loops: CDR1 SEHNR, CDR2 FQNEAQ (reference sequence). The CDR3 here is CASSLEPTGELFF. The CDR3 DNA follows: TGTGCCAGCAGCTTAGAACCCACCGGGGAGCTGTTTTTT.

This clonotype was seen more than once but under ten times. The chain couples TRBV10-1 to TRBJ2-3; a possible D gene is TRBD2 (6 bases). This CDR3 spans 18 amino acids. Germline values: CDR1 WNHNN, CDR2 SYGVQD (reference sequence). The ends were cut back, 3 bases at V and 1 base at J, with 20 bases in the middle. CDR3 in DNA: TGCGCCAGCAGTGACACCCGCGCGGGACTCTTTGGCACAGATACGCAGTATTTT. It translates to CASSDTRAGLFGTDTQYF.

The rearrangement joins TRBV11-3 to TRBJ2-5; D unclear. V lost 4 bases, J lost 7 bases, and 13 bases lay in between. The CDR3 is 13 residues long. Looked up from germline, CDR1 is SGHNT and CDR2 is YENEEA. DNA for the CDR3: TGTGCCAGCAGCTCAATATACCGCGGGACCCAGTACTTC. Translated: CASSSIYRGTQYF.

The rearrangement joins TRBV7-2 to TRBJ2-3, with unresolved D. Germline CDR1 and CDR2: SGHTA and FQGNSA. CDR3 length: 16 residues. V shed 2 bases and J shed 5 bases, with 17 bases lying between them. The CDR3 reads CASSLSPALLGDTQYF. The CDR3 DNA sequence: TGTGCCAGCAGCTTATCACCAGCACTACTGGGAGATACGCAGTATTTT.

This clonotype was seen once. The chain has TRBV28 and TRBJ2-2; the D call may be TRBD1 or TRBD2 (6 bases each). Trimming shortened V by 3 bases and J by 6 bases, and 20 bases separated the two germline ends. Germline V gives CDR1 MDHEN, CDR2 SYDVKM. The CDR3 extends over 17 amino acids. CDR3 in DNA: TGTGCCAGCAGTTTTAGTGGCCTCGGGGGCCGGGCCGGGGAGCTGTTTTTT. Translating it yields CASSFSGLGGRAGELFF.

A few counts support this clonotype. V and J are TRBV5-1 and TRBJ1-3; D gene unclear. The CDR3 totals 13 residues. V shed 4 bases and J shed 4 bases, with 9 bases lying between them. Germline V gives CDR1 SGHRS, CDR2 YFSETQ. CDR3 in DNA: TGCGCCAGCAGCGGAACCGGGGGAAACACCATATATTTT. As protein: CASSGTGGNTIYF. The variable domain in full, completed from reference TRBV5-1 and TRBJ1-3, reads KAGVTQTPRYLIKTRGQQVTLSCSPISGHRSVSWYQQTPGQGLQFLFEYFSETQRNKGNFPGRFSGRQFSNSRSEMNVSTLELGDSALYLCASSGTGGNTIYFGEGSWLTVV.

V usage is TRBV28 and J usage is TRBJ2-1; 7 bases are shared with TRBD2. Losses at the gene ends were 4 bases for V and 6 bases for J; bases not matched to a gene: 12. CDR3 size: 16 residues. The germline gives CDR1 MDHEN, CDR2 SYDVKM. CDR3 DNA: TGTGCCAGCAGTTCGCCCGGAATAGGGAGGGCCAATGAGCAGTTCTTC. It translates to CASSSPGIGRANEQFF.

This clonotype has a handful of counts. The chain is built from TRBV27 and TRBJ1-1, with a tentative D call TRBD1 (5 bases). V was trimmed by 8 bases and J by 1 base, leaving 14 bases between them. Germline V gives CDR1 MNHEY, CDR2 SMNVEV (reference sequence). CDR3 length equals 14 residues. CDR3: CASAGGTANTEAFF. In DNA form, the CDR3 reads TGTGCCAGCGCTGGGGGGACGGCGAACACTGAAGCTTTCTTT.

This clonotype was seen more than once but under ten times. The chain carries TRBV2 and TRBJ1-1; unclear D gene. Germline V gene sequence: CDR1 SNHLY, CDR2 FYNNEI. This CDR3 region has 11 residues. Trimming took off 3 bases at V and 9 bases at J, with 8 bases between the two ends. CDR3 in amino acids: CASSDGSQAFF. DNA of the CDR3: TGTGCCAGCAGTGACGGTAGCCAAGCTTTCTTT.

The J gene is TRBJ2-1, the V gene TRBV14; possible D gene TRBD2, 6 bases. Germline V lookup: CDR1 SGHDN, CDR2 FVKESK. The CDR3 length is 14 residues. With 5 bases removed from V and 7 bases from J, the gap between germline ends came to 15 bases. The CDR3 loop is CASSKETRSNEQFF. The CDR3 DNA sequence: TGTGCCAGCAGCAAGGAGACTAGGTCGAATGAGCAGTTCTTC.

This clonotype was seen more than once but under ten times. The genes are TRBV5-8 and TRBJ2-7, with 7 bases fitting TRBD1. CDR3 size: 14 residues. The germline CDR1 and CDR2 sequences are SGHTS and YDEGEE. V trimming: 5 bases; J trimming: 3 bases; junction bases outside the gene matches: 8. The CDR3 spells CASRLPGQNYEQYF. In nucleotides, the CDR3 is TGTGCCAGCAGACTCCCGGGACAGAACTACGAGCAGTACTTC.

The chain couples TRBV3-1 to TRBJ1-6; D is possibly TRBD1 (5 bases). The V gene's germline CDR1 is LGHDT and CDR2 YNNKEL (reference sequence). The CDR3 is made up of 15 amino acids. Trimming shortened V by 5 bases and J by 13 bases, and 21 bases separated the two germline ends. CDR3 DNA: TGTGCCAGCAGCTCCCCTCAGACAGCCCTGGCGCCCCTCCACTTT. Its protein is CASSSPQTALAPLHF.

This clonotype was counted ten times or more. The chain recombines TRBV5-1 with TRBJ2-1, with a possible D match to TRBD2 (6 bases). The CDR3 totals 13 residues. V was shortened by 1 base and J by 9 bases, with 11 bases between the two germline ends. CDR1 and CDR2 from the germline V gene are SGHRS and YFSETQ. The CDR3 nucleotides read TGCGCCAGCAGCTTGAATAGCGGTGGTGAGCAGTTCTTC. Residues: CASSLNSGGEQFF.

The rearrangement links TRBV9 to TRBJ1-2; a weak D match, TRBD1 (6 bases). CDR1 SGDLS and CDR2 YYNGEE come from the germline V gene. The CDR3 totals 17 residues. V was trimmed by 0 bases and J by 4 bases, leaving 19 bases between them. CDR3 amino acids: CASSVAGNRASFYGYTF. In nucleotides, the CDR3 is TGTGCCAGCAGCGTAGCTGGCAACAGGGCGTCTTTCTATGGCTACACCTTC.

This clonotype has more than one count but fewer than ten. In DNA, the CDR3 is TGTGCCACCAGCCAACGGGACAGGGGAGGGGAAGCTTTCTTT. Translation: CATSQRDRGGEAFF. V gene TRBV15 combines with J gene TRBJ1-1; 10 bases align to TRBD1. After removal of 5 bases from V and 8 bases from J, the junction contained 8 bases not matched to a gene. Germline CDR1 LNHNV, CDR2 YYDKDF (reference sequence). The CDR3 is 14 residues long.

The genes are TRBV7-2 and TRBJ2-2, with D perhaps matching TRBD1 (5 bases). Germline CDR1 and CDR2: SGHTA and FQGNSA. CDR3 length: 14 residues. V lost 4 bases, J lost 4 bases, and 10 bases lay in between. This CDR3 is CASSYRTFTGELFF. In nucleotides, the CDR3 is TGTGCCAGCAGCTACCGGACATTCACCGGGGAGCTGTTTTTT.

The V and J genes are TRBV15 and TRBJ2-2; the D gene is possibly TRBD2 (5 bases). The ends were cut back, 3 bases at V and 1 base at J, with 12 bases in the middle. This CDR3 comprises 16 residues. Germline CDR1 LNHNV, CDR2 YYDKDF (reference sequence). The CDR3 protein is CATSSGGRGNTGELFF. The DNA of the CDR3 is TGTGCCACCAGCAGCGGTGGGAGAGGGAACACCGGGGAGCTGTTTTTT.

The chain has TRBV2 and TRBJ2-5, with 8 bases that match TRBD2. Germline lookup yields CDR1 SNHLY and CDR2 FYNNEI. The length of the CDR3 is 13 residues. Here the CDR3 DNA reads TGTGCTAGCGGGATTGGACAGTCAGAGACCCAGTACTTC. It encodes CASGIGQSETQYF.

The genes are TRBV7-9 and TRBJ1-2; perhaps TRBD1 as D (6 bases). The CDR3 is 15 amino acids. Germline V gene sequence: CDR1 SEHNR, CDR2 FQNEAQ (reference sequence). With 7 bases removed from V and 0 bases from J, the gap between germline ends came to 15 bases. The CDR3: CASTLGGATNYGYTF. CDR3 DNA sequence: TGTGCCAGCACCCTAGGGGGGGCTACTAACTATGGCTACACCTTC.

The J gene is TRBJ2-3, the V gene TRBV2; D gene ambiguous. Trimming left V 7 bases short and J 0 bases short, with 11 bases between. The CDR3 runs to 14 residues. The germline CDR1 and CDR2 sequences are SNHLY and FYNNEI. CDR3: CASKYEASTDTQYF. CDR3 DNA sequence: TGTGCCAGCAAGTATGAGGCTAGCACAGATACGCAGTATTTT.

This clonotype was counted a few times. The chain uses TRBV20-1 and TRBJ2-7; 10 bases map to TRBD1. V shed 1 base and J 4 bases; nucleotides not matched to a gene: 10. Germline V gene lookup returns CDR1 DFQATT and CDR2 SNEGSKA (reference sequence). This CDR3 contains 16 residues. This CDR3 is CSARGHGTGETYEQYF. In DNA form, the CDR3 reads TGCAGTGCTAGAGGCCACGGGACAGGGGAAACGTACGAGCAGTACTTC.

This chain joins TRBV6-2 or TRBV6-3 and TRBJ2-7; D is uncertain. The germline V and J ends were trimmed by 4 bases and 1 base, with 14 bases remaining between them. Germline V CDR1 and CDR2: MNHEY, SVGEGT. The CDR3 covers 15 residues. The CDR3 coding sequence is TGTGCCAGCAGTTTTCCAGAGCTTTCGTCCTACGAGCAGTACTTC. Translated: CASSFPELSSYEQYF.

This chain joins TRBV7-9 and TRBJ2-6; 10 bases are a match to TRBD1. The CDR3 extends over 17 amino acids. The trim removed 2 bases at V and 0 bases at J, leaving 1 base unmatched. The germline gives CDR1 SEHNR, CDR2 FQNEAQ (reference sequence). The CDR3, as DNA: TGTGCCAGCAGCTTAAGGACAGGGGGCTCTGGGGCCAACGTCCTGACTTTC. This gives the protein CASSLRTGGSGANVLTF. Variable domain in full (rest from reference TRBV7-9 and TRBJ2-6): DTGVSQNPRHKITKRGQNVTFRCDPISEHNRLYWYRQTLGQGPEFLTYFQNEAQLEKSRLLSDRFSAERPKGSFSTLEIQRTEQGDSAMYLCASSLRTGGSGANVLTFGAGSRLTVL.

This clonotype showed up many times. The gene calls are TRBV5-6 and TRBJ2-3; the D call may be TRBD1 or TRBD2 (5 bases each). V was clipped by 3 bases and J by 0 bases, with 11 bases between them. The germline V gene encodes CDR1 SGHDT and CDR2 YYEEEE. This CDR3 region has 15 residues. As DNA, the CDR3 is TGTGCCAGCAGCTCGGGACGTATAAGCACAGATACGCAGTATTTT. Translated: CASSSGRISTDTQYF.

CDR3 in DNA: TGTGCCTGGAGAGGACAGCTGTCACCCCTCCACTTT. Residues: CAWRGQLSPLHF. The rearrangement uses TRBV30 and TRBJ1-6; weak D call: TRBD1 (6 bases). The V gene's germline CDR1 is GTSNPN and CDR2 SVGIG (reference sequence). CDR3 length: 12 amino acids. V was clipped by 3 bases and J by 10 bases, with 10 bases between them.

This clonotype has only a few counts. The chain is built from TRBV7-2 and TRBJ2-7; no clear D gene. The CDR3 is made up of 13 amino acids. The V end was cut by 2 bases, the J end by 3 bases, with 8 bases between. In germline, CDR1 is SGHTA, CDR2 FQGNSA. The CDR3: CASSLLTSYEQYF. As DNA, the CDR3 is TGTGCCAGCAGCTTATTGACCAGCTACGAGCAGTACTTC.

The chain employs TRBV18 and TRBJ2-7, with D unresolved. The germline V gene has CDR1 KGHSH and CDR2 LQKENI. This CDR3 spans 14 amino acids. V lost 3 bases, J lost 0 bases, and 9 bases lay in between. The CDR3 DNA is TGTGCCAGCTCACCTTGGGCGGACTCCTACGAGCAGTACTTC. Translation gives CASSPWADSYEQYF.

This chain connects TRBV14 to TRBJ2-1; 9 positions match TRBD1. The CDR3 is 14 residues long. The V gene's germline CDR1 is SGHDN and CDR2 FVKESK. After removal of 0 bases from V and 7 bases from J, the junction contained 1 base not matched to a gene. This CDR3 is CASSQDGQGNEQFF. The CDR3 bases are TGTGCCAGCAGCCAAGATGGACAGGGGAATGAGCAGTTCTTC.

This clonotype was observed a few times. V usage is TRBV7-2 and J usage is TRBJ2-2, with D unclear. The germline V gene has CDR1 SGHTA and CDR2 FQGNSA. Between the trimmed V and J ends, which lost 1 base and 4 bases, there was a span of 13 bases. The CDR3 loop spans 16 amino acids. CDR3 loop: CASSLVGSALTGELFF. CDR3 DNA sequence: TGTGCCAGCAGCTTAGTGGGTTCGGCTCTCACCGGGGAGCTGTTTTTT.